This TCR beta chain emerged from a study of T cells in Graves' hyperthyroidism and ophthalmopathy. Study summary: Sampling of peripheral blood happened at initial diagnosis, prior to any treatment. Study-level results: Ophthalmopathy prediction by the model preceded onset by a median about 6.3 months. Appearing also in blood were most of the thyroid clonotypes expanded above 0.001.

This clonotype was counted many times. Its antigen is as yet unknown. Amplification of TCR beta CDR3 regions used RNA as the template. HTBI primers drove first-round RT-PCR of the TCR CDR3. TCRdb fed the multiplex PCR reads into MiXCR, producing one record per CDR3 protein. Of 96,000 or so distinct CDR3 sequences in the sample, about half were seen once. The diagnoses drew upon clinical symptoms, serum thyroxine and TRAb, thyroid ultrasound and orbital computed tomography. V was pared by 1 base and J by 2 bases, with 9 bases between. CDR1 and CDR2 (germline): DFQATT, SNEGSKA (reference sequence). This CDR3 has 14 residues.

The source material was blood. The TCR was taken from a middle-aged woman with Graves' hyperthyroidism. V gene TRBV20-1 combines with J gene TRBJ1-5, with D uncertain. The CDR3 coding sequence is TGCAGTGCTAGAGGGGAAGGTGGCAATCAGCCCCAGCATTTT. This sequence encodes CSARGEGGNQPQHF.